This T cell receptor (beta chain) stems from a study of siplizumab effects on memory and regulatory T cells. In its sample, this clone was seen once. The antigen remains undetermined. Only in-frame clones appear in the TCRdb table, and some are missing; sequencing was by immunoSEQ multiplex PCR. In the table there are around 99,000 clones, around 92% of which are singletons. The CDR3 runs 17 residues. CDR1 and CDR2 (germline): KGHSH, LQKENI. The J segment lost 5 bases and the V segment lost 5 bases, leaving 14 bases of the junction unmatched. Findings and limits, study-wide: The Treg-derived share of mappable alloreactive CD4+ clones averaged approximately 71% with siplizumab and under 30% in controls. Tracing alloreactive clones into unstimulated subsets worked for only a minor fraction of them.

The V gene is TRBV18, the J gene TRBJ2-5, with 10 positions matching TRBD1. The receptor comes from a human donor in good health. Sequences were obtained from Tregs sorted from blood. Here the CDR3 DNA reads TGTGCCAGCTCAGCATTTGACTCGGGACAGGGGCAGGAGACCCAGTACTTC. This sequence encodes CASSAFDSGQGQETQYF.